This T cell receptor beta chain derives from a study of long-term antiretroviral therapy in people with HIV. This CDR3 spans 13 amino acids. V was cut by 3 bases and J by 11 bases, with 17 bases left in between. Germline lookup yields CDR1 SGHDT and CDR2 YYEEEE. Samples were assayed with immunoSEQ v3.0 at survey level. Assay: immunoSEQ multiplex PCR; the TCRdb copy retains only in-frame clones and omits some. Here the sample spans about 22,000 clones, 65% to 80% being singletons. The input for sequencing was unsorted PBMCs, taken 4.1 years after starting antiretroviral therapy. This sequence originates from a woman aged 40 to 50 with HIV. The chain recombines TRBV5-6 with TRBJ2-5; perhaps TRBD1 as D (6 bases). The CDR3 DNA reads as TGTGCCAGCAGCTCCGGACCCTCAGGGGAGCAGTACTTC. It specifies CASSSGPSGEQYF.